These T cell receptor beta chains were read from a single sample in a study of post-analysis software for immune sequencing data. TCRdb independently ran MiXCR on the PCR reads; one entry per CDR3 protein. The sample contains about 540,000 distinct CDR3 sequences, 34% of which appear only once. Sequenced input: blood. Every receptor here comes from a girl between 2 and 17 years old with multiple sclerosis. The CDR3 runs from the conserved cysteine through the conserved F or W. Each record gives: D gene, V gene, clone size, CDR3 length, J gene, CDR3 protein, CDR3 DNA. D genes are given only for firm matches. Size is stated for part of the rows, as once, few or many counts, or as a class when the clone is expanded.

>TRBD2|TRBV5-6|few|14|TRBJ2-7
CASSPDGGSYEQYF
TGTGCCAGCAGCCCGGACGGGGGGTCCTACGAGCAGTACTTC
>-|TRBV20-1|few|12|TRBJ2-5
CSASPEGETQYF
TGCAGTGCTAGTCCCGAGGGAGAGACCCAGTACTTC
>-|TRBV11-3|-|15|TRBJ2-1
CASSQGGENYNEQFF
TGTGCCAGCAGCCAAGGTGGGGAGAACTACAATGAGCAGTTCTTC
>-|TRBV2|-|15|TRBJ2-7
CASRASSSAAYEQYF
TGTGCCAGCAGGGCGAGCTCCTCCGCAGCCTACGAGCAGTACTTC
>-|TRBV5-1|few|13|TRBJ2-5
CASSFSEKETQYF
TGCGCCAGCAGCTTTAGCGAGAAAGAGACCCAGTACTTC
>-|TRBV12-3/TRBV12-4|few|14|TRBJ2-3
CASKLGASTDTQYF
TGTGCCAGCAAACTAGGCGCTAGCACAGATACGCAGTATTTT
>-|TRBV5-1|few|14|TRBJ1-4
CASSLGTNKEKLFF
TGCGCCAGCAGCTTGGGGACTAATAAAGAAAAACTGTTTTTT
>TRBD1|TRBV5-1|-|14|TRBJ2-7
CASSSTGTVYEQYF
TGCGCCAGCAGCTCCACCGGGACAGTGTACGAGCAGTACTTC
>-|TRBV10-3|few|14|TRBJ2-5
CAISTGLDQETQYF
TGTGCCATCAGTACGGGACTGGACCAAGAGACCCAGTACTTC
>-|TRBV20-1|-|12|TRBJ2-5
CGARGLQETQYF
TGCGGTGCTAGGGGCCTTCAAGAGACCCAGTACTTC
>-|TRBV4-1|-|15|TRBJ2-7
CASSQEDLSSYEQYF
TGCGCCAGCAGCCAAGAGGATTTGAGCTCCTACGAGCAGTACTTC
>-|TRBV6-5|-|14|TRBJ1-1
CASSYGAENTEAFF
TGTGCCAGCAGTTACGGCGCAGAAAACACTGAAGCTTTCTTT
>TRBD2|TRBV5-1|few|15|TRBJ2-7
CASRAGGASSYEQYF
TGCGCCAGCAGAGCGGGGGGCGCATCGTCCTACGAGCAGTACTTC
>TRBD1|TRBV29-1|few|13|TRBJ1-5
CSVGQVSNQPQHF
TGCAGCGTGGGACAGGTCAGCAATCAGCCCCAGCATTTT
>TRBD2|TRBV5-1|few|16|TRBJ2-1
CASSLVLAGPYNEQFF
TGCGCCAGCAGCTTGGTTCTAGCGGGGCCCTACAATGAGCAGTTCTTC
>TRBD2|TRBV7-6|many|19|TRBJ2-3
CASSPRGLAGGTSTDTQYF
TGTGCCAGCAGCCCCCGAGGGCTAGCGGGGGGGACTAGCACAGATACGCAGTATTTT
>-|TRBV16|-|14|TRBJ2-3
CASSQRTETGTQYF
TGTGCCAGCAGCCAACGGACAGAGACAGGTACGCAGTATTTT
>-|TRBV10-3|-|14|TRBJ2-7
CAISASGTTYEQYF
TGTGCCATCAGTGCGTCGGGAACCACCTACGAGCAGTACTTC
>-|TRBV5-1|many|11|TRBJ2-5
CASSLTETQYF
TGTGCCAGCAGTTTAACAGAGACCCAGTACTTC
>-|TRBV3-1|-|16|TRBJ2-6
CASSRGGGSGANVLTF
TGTGCCAGCAGCCGTGGAGGGGGGAGTGGGGCCAACGTCCTGACTTTC
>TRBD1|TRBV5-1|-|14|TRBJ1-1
CASSWGQGGTEAFF
TGCGCCAGCAGCTGGGGACAGGGGGGGACTGAAGCTTTCTTT
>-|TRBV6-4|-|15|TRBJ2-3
CATAPRAGATDTQYF
TGTGCCACCGCCCCCCGGGCGGGGGCCACAGATACGCAGTATTTT
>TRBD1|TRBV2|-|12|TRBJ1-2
CASSLTGDDYTF
TGTGCCAGTAGTTTGACAGGGGATGACTACACCTTC
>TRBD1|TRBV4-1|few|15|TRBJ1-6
CASSLPGTGNSPLHF
TGCGCCAGCAGCCTCCCCGGGACAGGCAATTCACCCCTCCACTTT
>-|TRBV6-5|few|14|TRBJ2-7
CASRGKGILHEQYF
TGTGCCAGCAGGGGAAAGGGGATCCTCCACGAGCAGTACTTC
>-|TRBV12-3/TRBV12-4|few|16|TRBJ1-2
CASSLQVGGGDYGYTF
TGTGCCAGCAGCCTTCAGGTGGGGGGCGGCGACTATGGCTACACCTTC
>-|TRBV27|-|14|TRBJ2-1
CASSLMAGDNEQFF
TGTGCCAGCAGTTTAATGGCAGGGGACAATGAGCAGTTCTTC
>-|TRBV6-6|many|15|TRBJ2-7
CASSYPGRDTGEQYF
TGTGCCAGCAGTTACCCCGGGCGAGATACGGGGGAGCAGTACTTC
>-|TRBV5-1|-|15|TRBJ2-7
CASRDPGHYSYEQYF
TGCGCCAGCAGAGATCCGGGACACTACTCCTACGAGCAGTACTTC
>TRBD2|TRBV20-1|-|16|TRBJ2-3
CSARASSGGATDTQYF
TGCAGTGCTAGAGCCAGTAGCGGGGGGGCAACAGATACGCAGTATTTT
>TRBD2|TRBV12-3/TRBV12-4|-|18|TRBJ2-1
CASSLDETSGVPYNEQFF
TGTGCCAGCAGTTTAGATGAGACTAGCGGGGTACCCTACAATGAGCAGTTCTTC
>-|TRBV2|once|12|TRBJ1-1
CASREGNTEAFF
TGTGCCAGCAGGGAAGGGAACACTGAAGCTTTCTTT
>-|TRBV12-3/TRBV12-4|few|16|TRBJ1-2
CASSLAGAPSNYGYTF
TGTGCCAGCAGTCTCGCGGGCGCCCCGTCCAACTATGGCTACACCTTC
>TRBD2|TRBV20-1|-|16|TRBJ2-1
CSARDWGFGGGDEQFF
TGCAGTGCTAGAGATTGGGGATTCGGCGGGGGGGATGAGCAGTTCTTC
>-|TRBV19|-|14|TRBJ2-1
CAASAGISYNEQFF
TGTGCCGCCTCGGCGGGGATCTCCTACAATGAGCAGTTCTTC
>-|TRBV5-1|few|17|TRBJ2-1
CASSSNARLQFHNEQFF
TGCGCCAGCAGCTCGAACGCTAGGCTGCAATTCCACAATGAGCAGTTCTTC
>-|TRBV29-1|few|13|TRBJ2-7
CSVVLTIGYEQYF
TGCAGCGTTGTTTTGACCATCGGCTACGAGCAGTACTTC